This TCR beta chain was observed in a study of post-analysis software for immune sequencing data. Study overall: Disease trajectories encompassed relapsing-remitting, secondary progressive and progressive-relapsing multiple sclerosis.

Trimming cost V 6 bases and J 5 bases, with 12 bases left between them. Germline V gene data show CDR1 as SQVTM and CDR2 as ANQGSEA. The CDR3 runs 12 residues. The authors incorporated unique molecular identifiers into the TCR beta cDNA libraries. Around 500,000 cDNA molecules were obtained per 1 to 10 million input T cells. A single record per CDR3 protein comes from TCRdb applying MiXCR to the PCR reads. The sample includes about 820,000 distinct CDR3 sequences, about 53% of them seen just once. Remarks on this clonotype: Its specificity is unknown.

Study conclusions and caveats: TRBV5-6, TRBV5-1 and TRBV20-1 were among roughly five TRBV segments more frequent in patients than controls. Batch-matched samples strongly co-clustered by F measure. Multiple sclerosis was associated with a significant reduction in normalized Chao1 diversity relative to controls.

The chain uses TRBV29-1 and TRBJ2-3; D unresolved. The source of this sequence is a girl aged 10 to 17 with multiple sclerosis. What was sequenced was blood. The DNA of the CDR3 is TGCAGCGTCGATCCTGGTGGAGATACGCAGTATTTT. It translates to CSVDPGGDTQYF.